The source of this TCR beta chain is a study of beta chain features in type 1 diabetes. Study overall: The patients were much like the healthy donors in age, gender and cell yields.

This clone has only a few counts. Averaging around 120 mL, one heparinised blood draw was given by each donor. It was via CD45RO/CCR7/CD25/CD127/CD95/CD27 that CD4+ naive, central memory, regulatory and stem cell-like memory cells were sorted. The investigators reverse transcribed all of the isolated RNA, so they sequenced expressed TCRB transcripts. Repertoires were generated with immunoSEQ multiplex PCR, while TCRdb's copy carries only in-frame clones and drops some. The repertoire consists of roughly 300,000 clones, with under 8.5% occurring once and the leading ten covering under 0.5%. Sequences were obtained from central memory CD4+ T cells from blood. The receptor's source is a woman between 18 and 30 years old in good health.

CDR3 nucleotide sequence: TGCGCCAGCAGCTTTCAGGGGGCTAGAGAGACCCAGTACTTC. It codes for CASSFQGARETQYF. V is TRBV5-1 and J is TRBJ2-5; 8 nucleotides line up with TRBD1. V lost 2 bases to trimming and J lost 4 bases; unmatched junction nucleotides: 4. The CDR3 length is 14 residues. CDR1 SGHRS and CDR2 YFSETQ come from the germline V gene.